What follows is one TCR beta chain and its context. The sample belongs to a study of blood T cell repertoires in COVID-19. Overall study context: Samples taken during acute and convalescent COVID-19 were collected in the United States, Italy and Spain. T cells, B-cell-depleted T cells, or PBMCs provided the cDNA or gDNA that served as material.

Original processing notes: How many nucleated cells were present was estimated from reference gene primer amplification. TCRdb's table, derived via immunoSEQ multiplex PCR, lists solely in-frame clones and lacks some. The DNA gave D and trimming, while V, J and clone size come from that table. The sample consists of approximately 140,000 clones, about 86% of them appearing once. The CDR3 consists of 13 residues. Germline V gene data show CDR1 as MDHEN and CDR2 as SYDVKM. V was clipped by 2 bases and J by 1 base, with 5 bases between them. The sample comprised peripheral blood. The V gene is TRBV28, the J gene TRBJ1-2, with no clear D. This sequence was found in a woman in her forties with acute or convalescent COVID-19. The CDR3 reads CASSLGINYGYTF. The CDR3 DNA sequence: TGTGCCAGCAGTTTAGGCATTAACTATGGCTACACCTTC.